This T cell receptor beta chain was profiled in a study of response to subunit inactivated influenza vaccine. This clonotype has at least ten counts. Antigen specificity is unknown. Study-level results: Few additional T cells are recruited per seasonal influenza vaccination, authors suggested.

TCRdb analysed the RT-PCR reads with MiXCR anew, one entry per CDR3 protein. The sample has hundreds of thousands of distinct CDR3 sequences, 14% seen once. The CDR3 has 14 residues. J lost 13 bases, V lost 6 bases, and 7 bases had no gene match. The germline V gene encodes CDR1 SNHLY and CDR2 FYNNEI. The J gene is TRBJ2-1, the V gene TRBV2; 15 nucleotides agree with TRBD2. The specimen was PBMCs from blood, collected approximately 15 days before vaccination. The sequence was collected from a man aged 50 to 60 who received an inactivated influenza vaccine. CDR3 nucleotide sequence: TGTGCCAGCAGCCGCGGGACTAGCGGGGGGTTACAGTTCTTC. Protein product: CASSRGTSGGLQFF.